Each of the 8 T cell receptor beta chains below was sequenced from the same sample in a study of blood T cell repertoires in COVID-19. Clones were sequenced by immunoSEQ multiplex PCR, and TCRdb holds only the in-frame ones, with some missing. The sample has hundreds of thousands of clones; 82% are singletons. Sequencing was performed on PBMCs or T cells enriched from blood (not recorded which). These receptors all stem from a woman aged 60-75 years who had recovered from COVID-19.

This sequence joins TRBV3-1 (or the pseudogene TRBV3-2) and TRBJ1-3, with 9 bases lining up with TRBD1. Germline CDR1 LGHDT, CDR2 YNNKEL (reference sequence). The CDR3 totals 17 residues. J was trimmed by 2 bases and V by 0 bases; bases with no gene match: 5. The CDR3 spells CASSQDFRTGAGNTIYF. CDR3 DNA sequence: TGTGCCAGCAGCCAAGATTTTAGGACAGGGGCTGGAAACACCATATATTTT.

This rearrangement joins TRBV18 to TRBJ2-5; D remains unclear. Germline V gene lookup returns CDR1 KGHSH and CDR2 LQKENI. The ends were cut back, 3 bases at V and 7 bases at J, with 9 bases in the middle. This CDR3 is 12 amino acids long. The CDR3 nucleotides read TGTGCCAGCTCACCCCCCCCCGGGACCCAGTACTTC. This translates into CASSPPPGTQYF.

The rearrangement joins TRBV5-1 to TRBJ1-6; D unresolved. The germline CDR1 and CDR2 sequences are SGHRS and YFSETQ. This CDR3 has 18 residues. V was cut by 2 bases and J by 1 base, with 16 bases left in between. The CDR3 DNA is TGCGCCAGCAGCTTTCGTCCCGGGGTGGCGTCCTATAATTCACCCCTCCACTTT. Residues: CASSFRPGVASYNSPLHF.

The chain is built from TRBV19 and TRBJ1-5; the D gene is possibly TRBD1 (6 bases). CDR3 length equals 16 residues. Trimming stripped 6 bases from V and 4 bases from J, with 19 bases between. Per the germline V gene, CDR1 is LNHDA and CDR2 is SQIVND (reference sequence). The CDR3 region is CASSDTGHPENQPQHF. The CDR3 DNA sequence: TGTGCCAGTAGCGACACGGGACATCCGGAGAATCAGCCCCAGCATTTT.

V usage is TRBV5-1 and J usage is TRBJ2-2; D remains unclear. Trimming shortened V by 0 bases and J by 1 base, and 4 bases separated the two germline ends. The CDR3 is 14 amino acids. CDR1 is SGHRS and CDR2 is YFSETQ in the germline V gene. CDR3 nucleotide sequence: TGCGCCAGCAGCTTGGCAGGGAACACCGGGGAGCTGTTTTTT. Amino acid sequence: CASSLAGNTGELFF.

This chain joins TRBV11-2 and TRBJ1-1; 8 positions match TRBD1. CDR3 length: 14 residues. Germline assignment: CDR1 SGHAT and CDR2 FQNNGV. The V gene end was trimmed by 6 bases and the J gene end by 3 bases; junction bases not matched to a gene: 6. CDR3 sequence: CASSWTGRDTEAFF. The CDR3 DNA reads TGTGCCAGCAGTTGGACAGGGAGGGACACTGAAGCTTTCTTT. Full variable domain (rest looked up from reference TRBV11-2 and TRBJ1-1): EAGVAQSPRYKIIEKRQSVAFWCNPISGHATLYWYQQILGQGPKLLIQFQNNGVVDDSQLPKDRFSAERLKGVDSTLKIQPAKLEDSAVYLCASSWTGRDTEAFFGQGTRLTVV.

This chain links TRBV2 with TRBJ1-6; D gene unclear. The CDR3 has 11 residues. Trimming took 10 bases from V and 8 from J, leaving 9 bases between them. Germline CDR1 is SNHLY and CDR2 is FYNNEI. The CDR3, as DNA: TGTGCCATCGCGACTGATTCACCCCTCCACTTT. It yields the protein CAIATDSPLHF.

The CDR3 bases are TGTGCCAGCTCACCAGGACAGGAGTACAATGAGCAGTTCTTC. Its protein is CASSPGQEYNEQFF. The chain joins TRBV18 to TRBJ2-1; TRBD1 aligns across 7 bases. The germline CDR1 and CDR2 sequences are KGHSH and LQKENI. Trimming removed 2 bases from V and 4 bases from J; junction bases left unmatched: 2. CDR3 length equals 14 residues. The whole variable domain, remainder taken from reference TRBV18 and TRBJ2-1, is NAGVMQNPRHLVRRRGQEARLRCSPMKGHSHVYWYRQLPEEGLKFMVYLQKENIIDESGMPKERFSAEFPKEGPSILRIQQVVRGDSAAYFCASSPGQEYNEQFFGPGTRLTVL.